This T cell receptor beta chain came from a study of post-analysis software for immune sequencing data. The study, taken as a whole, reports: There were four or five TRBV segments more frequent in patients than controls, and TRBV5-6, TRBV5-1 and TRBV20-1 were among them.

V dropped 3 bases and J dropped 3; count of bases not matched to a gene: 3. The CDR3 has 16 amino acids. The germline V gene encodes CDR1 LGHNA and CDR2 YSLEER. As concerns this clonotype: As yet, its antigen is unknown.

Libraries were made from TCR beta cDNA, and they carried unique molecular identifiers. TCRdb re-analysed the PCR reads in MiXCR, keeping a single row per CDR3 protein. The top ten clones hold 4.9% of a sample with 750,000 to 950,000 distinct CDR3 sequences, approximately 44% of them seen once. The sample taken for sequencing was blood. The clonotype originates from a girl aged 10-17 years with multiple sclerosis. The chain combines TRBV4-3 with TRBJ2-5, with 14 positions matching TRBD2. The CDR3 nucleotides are TGCGCCAGCAGCCAGAGGGGACTAGCGGGAGAAGAGACCCAGTACTTC. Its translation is CASSQRGLAGEETQYF.